The 23 T cell receptor beta chains given below trace back to one sample, sequenced in a study of blood T cell repertoires in COVID-19. The table came from immunoSEQ multiplex PCR; TCRdb's copy has only in-frame clones and leaves some out. The repertoire consists of fewer than 200,000 clones, with 81% occurring once and the leading ten covering about 10%. Sequencing was carried out using peripheral blood. These receptors all stem from a woman aged 40 to 49 with COVID-19, enrolled during active disease.

The chain employs TRBV9 and TRBJ2-3, with 8 nucleotides matching TRBD2. J gave up 5 bases and V 0 bases, and 11 bases lay outside the gene matches. Germline CDR1 SGDLS, CDR2 YYNGEE. This CDR3 comprises 17 residues. CDR3 amino acids: CASSVGGLAGRIDTQYF. CDR3 coding DNA: TGTGCCAGCAGCGTAGGGGGCTTAGCGGGGCGTATAGATACGCAGTATTTT.

The V and J genes are TRBV5-4 and TRBJ2-1, with D perhaps matching TRBD1 (6 bases). Germline-derived CDR1 and CDR2 are SGHNT and YYREEE (reference sequence). The CDR3 has 16 residues. Trimming pared 4 bases from V and 0 bases from J, leaving 14 bases between. CDR3: CASSRRDKSSYNEQFF. CDR3 sequence (DNA): TGTGCCAGCAGCCGTCGGGACAAGAGCTCCTACAATGAGCAGTTCTTC.

The chain combines TRBV27 with TRBJ2-3; possibly TRBD1 for D (5 bases). V shed 8 bases and J shed 1 base, with 13 bases lying between them. The CDR3 loop spans 14 amino acids. Germline V gene data show CDR1 as MNHEY and CDR2 as SMNVEV (reference sequence). DNA of the CDR3: TGTGCCAGCGGGGCTTTTTTTGGCACAGATACGCAGTATTTT. This sequence encodes CASGAFFGTDTQYF.

The chain couples TRBV28 to TRBJ2-2; D is possibly TRBD1 (5 bases). Germline assignment: CDR1 MDHEN and CDR2 SYDVKM. V lost 6 bases and J 8 bases, leaving 10 bases between the germline ends. This CDR3 spans 12 amino acids. The CDR3 DNA reads TGTGCCAGCAGGGGGCCCGGGGGGGAGCTGTTTTTT. Translating it yields CASRGPGGELFF.

The CDR3 coding sequence is TGTGCCAGCAGGCCGGGACTAGCGGGGCCCCCTCCAGAGACCCAGTACTTC. Translating gives CASRPGLAGPPPETQYF. V and J are TRBV2 and TRBJ2-5, with TRBD2 matching over 13 bases. Germline lookup yields CDR1 SNHLY and CDR2 FYNNEI. This CDR3 region has 17 residues. Trimming took 6 bases from V and 4 from J; bases not matched to a gene: 11.

The count of this clone is one. The chain couples TRBV5-1 to TRBJ2-2; 8 positions agree with TRBD1. The CDR3 runs to 15 residues. Germline-derived CDR1 and CDR2 are SGHRS and YFSETQ. The J segment lost 2 bases and the V segment lost 6 bases, leaving 6 bases of the junction unmatched. CDR3 nucleotide sequence: TGCGCCAGCACCCCCAGGGGGCCTAACACCGGGGAGCTGTTTTTT. It is translated as CASTPRGPNTGELFF. Drawing the rest from reference TRBV5-1 and TRBJ2-2, the complete variable domain is KAGVTQTPRYLIKTRGQQVTLSCSPISGHRSVSWYQQTPGQGLQFLFEYFSETQRNKGNFPGRFSGRQFSNSRSEMNVSTLELGDSALYLCASTPRGPNTGELFFGEGSRLTVL.

The rearrangement links TRBV19 to TRBJ2-1, with 13 bases aligning to TRBD2. Germline CDR1 LNHDA, CDR2 SQIVND (reference sequence). V trimming: 3 bases; J trimming: 4 bases; junction bases outside the gene matches: 9. The CDR3 is 18 amino acids. The chain's CDR3 is CASSITSGRALGYNEQFF. The CDR3 bases are TGTGCCAGTAGTATTACTAGCGGGAGGGCCCTCGGGTACAATGAGCAGTTCTTC.

V is TRBV21-1 and J is TRBJ2-2; no DNA check was done on the table's D call, TRBD2. TRBV21-1 is labeled a pseudogene. This CDR3 is built from 18 residues. The CDR3 bases are TGTGCCAGCAGACAAGTGGGAGGGAATAATATGAACACCGGGGAGCTGTTTTTT. Protein: CASRQVGGNNMNTGELFF.

This clone was recorded a few times. J is TRBJ2-7 and V is TRBV29-1; TRBD2 might be the D (6 bases). Trimming took off 7 bases at V and 0 bases at J, with 13 bases between the two ends. CDR1 and CDR2 (germline): SQVTM, ANQGSEA. The CDR3 contains 13 residues. The CDR3 sequence: CSAEGGNSYEQYF. DNA of the CDR3: TGCAGCGCCGAAGGCGGGAACTCCTACGAGCAGTACTTC.

The sample holds one count of this clone. The CDR3 is CASSFGLNQPQHF. DNA of the CDR3: TGCGCCAGCAGCTTTGGACTCAATCAGCCCCAGCATTTT. The chain employs TRBV5-1 and TRBJ1-5; D not certain. The CDR3 length is 13 residues. The germline V and J ends were trimmed by 2 bases and 3 bases, with 6 bases remaining between them. CDR1 is SGHRS and CDR2 is YFSETQ in the germline V gene.

This chain links TRBV18 with TRBJ1-1; D is undetermined. Germline V gene sequence: CDR1 KGHSH, CDR2 LQKENI. Trimming pared 4 bases from V and 4 bases from J, leaving 7 bases between. The CDR3 sequence is 12 residues long. The CDR3, as DNA: TGTGCCAGCTCACTGAGGGTCACTGAAGCTTTCTTT. Amino acid sequence: CASSLRVTEAFF.

The gene calls are TRBV24-1 and TRBJ2-1, with 9 nucleotides matching TRBD1. CDR1 and CDR2 from the germline V gene are KGHDR and SFDVKD. Trimming at V came to 4 bases and at J to 7 bases, leaving 7 bases not matched to a gene. CDR3 length: 15 residues. The chain's CDR3 is CATSDRTGQGNEQFF. As DNA, the CDR3 is TGTGCCACCAGTGACCGCACGGGACAGGGTAATGAGCAGTTCTTC.

This sequence joins TRBV2 and TRBJ2-5; 9 bases are a match to TRBD1. The V segment lost 4 bases and the J segment 5 bases; nucleotides outside the gene matches: 5. The CDR3 contains 14 residues. Germline CDR1 is SNHLY and CDR2 is FYNNEI. The CDR3 coding sequence is TGTGCCAGCAGTGTGGACAGGGGACGGGAGACCCAGTACTTC. Its protein is CASSVDRGRETQYF.

As concerns this clone: The same CDR3 is also encoded by other DNA sequences in this sample. The chain uses TRBV5-5 and TRBJ1-2; D is unresolved. V dropped 0 bases and J dropped 2 bases, with 5 bases sitting between them. The CDR3 contains 13 residues. In germline, CDR1 is SGHKS, CDR2 YYEKEE (reference sequence). The CDR3 is CASSLGSNYGYTF. CDR3 sequence (DNA): TGTGCCAGCAGCTTGGGTTCAAACTATGGCTACACCTTC.

J is TRBJ2-3 and V is TRBV5-1, with TRBD1 matching 7 bases. The CDR3 extends over 15 amino acids. J was trimmed by 0 bases and V by 4 bases; bases with no gene match: 5. Germline V gene lookup returns CDR1 SGHRS and CDR2 YFSETQ. The DNA for the CDR3 is TGCGCCAGCAGCCACGAGGGGGCTAGCACAGATACGCAGTATTTT. Translated, it gives CASSHEGASTDTQYF.

This chain uses TRBV5-4 with TRBJ2-3; D might be TRBD1 (6 bases). This CDR3 spans 15 amino acids. CDR1 SGHNT and CDR2 YYREEE come from the germline V gene (reference sequence). V lost 3 bases and J 8 bases, leaving 19 bases between the germline ends. CDR3 protein: CASSSQKAVQGTQYF. CDR3 DNA sequence: TGTGCCAGCAGCTCCCAAAAAGCAGTACAGGGTACGCAGTATTTT.

The chain recombines TRBV4-2 with TRBJ2-2; 10 bases match TRBD1. After removal of 10 bases from V and 5 bases from J, the junction contained 10 bases not matched to a gene. The CDR3 consists of 15 residues. Per germline, CDR1 LGHNA and CDR2 YNFKEQ. CDR3 coding DNA: TGTGCCATCAATTCTCCGGGACAGGGGACCGGGGAGCTGTTTTTT. This codes for CAINSPGQGTGELFF.

The rearrangement joins TRBV27 to TRBJ2-7; 13 nucleotides agree with TRBD2. Trimming took 6 bases from V and 4 from J; bases not matched to a gene: 6. This CDR3 has 15 amino acids. Germline lookup yields CDR1 MNHEY and CDR2 SMNVEV (reference sequence). The CDR3 bases are TGTGCCAGCAGCCCTGGACTAGCGGGAGTTTACGAGCAGTACTTC. Translating gives CASSPGLAGVYEQYF.

The rearrangement links TRBV3-1 (or the pseudogene TRBV3-2) to TRBJ1-4; the D gene is possibly TRBD1 (6 bases). CDR1 and CDR2 (germline): LGHDT, YNNKEL (reference sequence). V was clipped by 3 bases and J by 3 bases, with 11 bases between them. The CDR3 runs to 15 residues. The CDR3 region is CASSHTGLANEKLFF. CDR3 DNA sequence: TGTGCCAGCAGCCACACAGGGCTGGCTAATGAAAAACTGTTTTTT.

The sample holds one count of this clone. V usage is TRBV15 and J usage is TRBJ1-2, with 10 bases identical to TRBD1. The germline V gene has CDR1 LNHNV and CDR2 YYDKDF (reference sequence). Trimming at V came to 0 bases and at J to 7 bases, leaving 5 bases not matched to a gene. CDR3 length: 15 residues. CDR3 in amino acids: CATSREGQGIFGYTF. The CDR3 DNA follows: TGTGCCACCAGCAGAGAGGGACAGGGGATTTTTGGCTACACCTTC.

The rearrangement uses TRBV5-4 and TRBJ2-1, with TRBD1 identical over 11 bases. Trimming at V came to 4 bases and at J to 1 base, leaving 7 bases not matched to a gene. Germline CDR1 is SGHNT and CDR2 is YYREEE (reference sequence). This CDR3 has 17 amino acids. The CDR3 DNA reads as TGTGCCAGCAGCCCGGACAGGGGGCTTTGGTCCTACAATGAGCAGTTCTTC. Protein: CASSPDRGLWSYNEQFF. Drawing the rest from reference TRBV5-4 and TRBJ2-1, the complete variable domain is ETGVTQSPTHLIKTRGQQVTLRCSSQSGHNTVSWYQQALGQGPQFIFQYYREEENGRGNFPPRFSGLQFPNYSSELNVNALELDDSALYLCASSPDRGLWSYNEQFFGPGTRLTVL.

The chain joins TRBV7-9 to TRBJ2-1; D is ambiguous. CDR3 length equals 14 residues. Germline V gene lookup returns CDR1 SEHNR and CDR2 FQNEAQ (reference sequence). With 1 base removed from V and 3 bases from J, the gap between germline ends came to 7 bases. Here the CDR3 DNA reads TGTGCCAGCAGCTTAGTGTTCCACTACAATGAGCAGTTCTTC. It codes for CASSLVFHYNEQFF.

The chain has TRBV12-3 or TRBV12-4 and TRBJ1-2; D uncertain. V lost 7 bases to trimming and J lost 6 bases, with 12 bases between them. This CDR3 comprises 12 residues. CDR3 sequence (DNA): TGTGCCAGCAAGGGAGGTGGGCATGGCTACACCTTC. This gives the protein CASKGGGHGYTF.